Below, 18 T cell receptor beta chains from the same sample are listed, as sequenced in a study of CD8 T cells in ankylosing spondylitis. Each CDR3 protein is one row after TCRdb ran MiXCR on the 5' RACE reads. The sample lists some 70,000 distinct CDR3 sequences, 5.3% occurring once. Sequences were obtained from blood, either unsorted or a sorted T cell fraction (not recorded which). The source of these receptors is a male donor with ankylosing spondylitis or in good health (not recorded which).

Only a few counts were recorded for this clonotype. The chain carries TRBV20-1 and TRBJ2-7; 9 positions match TRBD1. Germline values: CDR1 DFQATT, CDR2 SNEGSKA (reference sequence). The CDR3 has 14 amino acids. Trimming at V came to 4 bases and at J to 0 bases, leaving 4 bases not matched to a gene. The CDR3: CSATGQGFSYEQYF. The CDR3 DNA reads TGCAGTGCTACAGGACAGGGGTTCTCCTACGAGCAGTACTTC.

This clonotype was detected many times. The V gene is TRBV5-5, the J gene TRBJ1-1; D ambiguous. The CDR3 runs to 15 residues. V was cut by 3 bases and J by 1 base, with 13 bases left in between. Germline CDR1 reads SGHKS; CDR2 reads YYEKEE (reference sequence). CDR3: CASSWTASGNTEAFF. DNA of the CDR3: TGTGCCAGCAGCTGGACGGCTTCGGGGAACACTGAAGCTTTCTTT.

Many counts were recorded for this clonotype. The V and J genes are TRBV30 and TRBJ2-2, with 7 bases identical to TRBD2. Germline CDR1 GTSNPN, CDR2 SVGIG (reference sequence). The V segment lost 0 bases and the J segment 4 bases; nucleotides outside the gene matches: 2. The CDR3 has 14 amino acids. The CDR3 DNA reads TGTGCCTGGAGTGTAACGGGGGGCACCGGGGAGCTGTTTTTT. It encodes CAWSVTGGTGELFF.

This clonotype was seen repeatedly, ten times or more. The J gene is TRBJ2-2, the V gene TRBV27; D is uncertain. The CDR3 contains 11 residues. Trimming removed 2 bases at V and 9 bases at J, with 4 bases between. The germline V gene encodes CDR1 MNHEY and CDR2 SMNVEV (reference sequence). This CDR3 is CASSLGWELFF. As DNA, the CDR3 is TGTGCCAGCAGTTTAGGGTGGGAGCTGTTTTTT.

Remarks on this clonotype: A read error may be the cause here, since a much bigger clone is one base away. This chain connects TRBV7-9 to TRBJ2-3; the match to TRBD2 covers 7 bases. From germline, CDR1 is SEHNR and CDR2 FQNEAQ (reference sequence). This CDR3 has 15 residues. The CDR3 loop reads CTSSSGGDSTDTQYF. DNA of the CDR3: TGTACCAGCAGTAGTGGGGGGGATAGCACAGATACGCAGTATTTT.

This clonotype has just one count. This sequence joins TRBV5-8 and TRBJ1-5, with D possibly matching TRBD1 (5 bases). The CDR3 runs 13 residues. From germline, CDR1 is SGHTS and CDR2 YDEGEE. With 8 bases removed from V and 4 bases from J, the gap between germline ends came to 13 bases. CDR3 protein: CARSPGGNQPQHF. For the CDR3, the DNA is TGTGCCAGGAGCCCTGGGGGGAATCAGCCCCAGCATTTT.

This clonotype was detected many times. The chain has TRBV20-1 and TRBJ1-1; TRBD1 matches at 7 bases. This CDR3 spans 15 amino acids. The germline V gene encodes CDR1 DFQATT and CDR2 SNEGSKA (reference sequence). V gave up 5 bases and J gave up 1 base; unmatched junction bases: 10. The chain's CDR3 is CSARRGGQPNTEAFF. In nucleotides, the CDR3 is TGCAGTGCTCGCCGCGGGGGACAGCCGAACACTGAAGCTTTCTTT.

This clonotype was detected many times. J is TRBJ2-3 and V is TRBV10-3; maybe TRBD1 (5 bases). V was clipped by 6 bases and J by 0 bases, with 7 bases between them. CDR1 and CDR2 (germline): ENHRY, SYGVKD. CDR3 length: 13 residues. In nucleotides, the CDR3 is TGTGCCATCAGCGCAGGGAGCACAGATACGCAGTATTTT. The encoded protein is CAISAGSTDTQYF.

At least ten counts were recorded for this clonotype. The genes are TRBV3-1 and TRBJ2-7; D unclear. The germline gives CDR1 LGHDT, CDR2 YNNKEL (reference sequence). This CDR3 has 11 amino acids. The ends were cut back, 1 base at V and 7 bases at J, with 5 bases in the middle. Here the CDR3 DNA reads TGTGCCAGCAGCCAAGGTAAAGAGCAGTACTTC. Translating gives CASSQGKEQYF.

This clonotype was seen at least ten times. The chain carries TRBV4-3 and TRBJ1-2, with 10 positions matching TRBD1. CDR3 length equals 17 residues. Germline V gives CDR1 LGHNA, CDR2 YSLEER. V lost 1 base and J lost 4; bases outside the gene matches: 9. DNA of the CDR3: TGCGCCAGCAGCCAAGGGGGGACAGGGGTCTTCGGCTATGGCTACACCTTC. Translating gives CASSQGGTGVFGYGYTF.

The sample holds many counts of this clonotype. The chain employs TRBV11-3 and TRBJ2-1; TRBD2 might be the D (6 bases). The CDR3 runs to 18 residues. Per the germline V gene, CDR1 is SGHNT and CDR2 is YENEEA. Trimming pared 5 bases from V and 7 bases from J, leaving 27 bases between. CDR3 sequence reads: CASSPYSADPRLVNEQFF. CDR3 coding DNA: TGTGCCAGCAGCCCTTATTCAGCCGACCCCCGACTAGTGAATGAGCAGTTCTTC.

This clonotype was seen repeatedly, ten times or more. The J gene is TRBJ1-2, the V gene TRBV11-2; the match to TRBD1 covers 10 bases. This CDR3 spans 14 amino acids. The V and J ends lost 6 bases and 4 bases, in that order; junction bases with no gene match: 5. The germline CDR1 and CDR2 sequences are SGHAT and FQNNGV. The CDR3, as DNA: TGTGCCAGCAGTTCCGGGACAGGGGTCTATGGCTACACCTTC. As protein: CASSSGTGVYGYTF. The variable domain in full, completed from reference TRBV11-2 and TRBJ1-2, reads EAGVAQSPRYKIIEKRQSVAFWCNPISGHATLYWYQQILGQGPKLLIQFQNNGVVDDSQLPKDRFSAERLKGVDSTLKIQPAKLEDSAVYLCASSSGTGVYGYTFGSGTRLTVV.

This clonotype was seen ten or more times. The chain employs TRBV5-1 and TRBJ1-2, with 7 bases fitting TRBD1. V was pared by 0 bases and J by 6 bases, with 5 bases of the junction left unmatched. Germline CDR1 is SGHRS and CDR2 is YFSETQ. The CDR3 covers 14 residues. CDR3 sequence reads: CASSLADRDNGYTF. In DNA, the CDR3 is TGCGCCAGCAGCTTGGCTGACAGGGACAATGGCTACACCTTC.

This clonotype was counted ten times or more. V gene TRBV4-1 combines with J gene TRBJ1-1, with 9 bases aligning to TRBD1. In germline, CDR1 is MGHRA, CDR2 YSYEKL. V was clipped by 0 bases and J by 4 bases; unmatched bases: 3. The CDR3 consists of 15 residues. The CDR3: CASSQDQTGGTEAFF. As DNA, the CDR3 is TGCGCCAGCAGCCAAGATCAGACAGGGGGCACTGAAGCTTTCTTT.

This clonotype was recorded many times. V gene TRBV7-8 combines with J gene TRBJ1-5; 8 positions match TRBD1. The junction had 9 bases not matched to a gene; V was cut back by 8 bases and J by 3 bases. The CDR3 length is 15 residues. Germline V CDR1 and CDR2: SGHVS, FQNEAQ. The CDR3 DNA reads TGTGCCAGCGACAGGGGTATAGTCGACAATCAGCCCCAGCATTTT. Translation gives CASDRGIVDNQPQHF.

By share, this clonotype ranks as medium-sized. V gene TRBV29-1 combines with J gene TRBJ2-1; D is undetermined. There are 11 residues in the CDR3. V shed 4 bases and J shed 6 bases, with 7 bases lying between them. From germline, CDR1 is SQVTM and CDR2 ANQGSEA. As DNA, the CDR3 is TGCAGCGTTGCTCCAGGCAATGAGCAGTTCTTC. The encoded protein is CSVAPGNEQFF.

This clonotype was seen many times. V usage is TRBV20-1 and J usage is TRBJ1-4, with D perhaps TRBD1 (5 bases). The CDR3 is 16 residues long. Trimming removed 3 bases at V and 7 bases at J, with 21 bases between. CDR1 and CDR2 (germline): DFQATT, SNEGSKA (reference sequence). CDR3 protein: CSASLPLGVMTEKLFF. In DNA form, the CDR3 reads TGCAGTGCTAGTCTCCCCCTGGGGGTAATGACTGAAAAACTGTTTTTT.

This clonotype was detected ten times or more. The rearrangement joins TRBV2 to TRBJ2-5; D is undetermined. This CDR3 is 14 amino acids long. Trimming took off 8 bases at V and 1 base at J, with 14 bases between the two ends. From germline, CDR1 is SNHLY and CDR2 FYNNEI. CDR3 DNA sequence: TGTGCCAGCGCCCCGTCTATAATCCAAGAGACCCAGTACTTC. Its protein product is CASAPSIIQETQYF.